This is a list of T cell receptor beta chains from one sample in a study of blood T cell repertoires in COVID-19. Assay: immunoSEQ multiplex PCR; the TCRdb copy retains only in-frame clones and omits some. The sample carries 85,000 to 120,000 clones, 76% recorded once. Sequencing was performed on peripheral blood. These receptors came from a man at least 80 years old with COVID-19, enrolled during active disease. Both conserved end residues are part of each CDR3. D genes are given only for firm matches. Clone size, where shown, is once, few, many, or a class for clones that have expanded.

TRBV19	.	TRBD2	TRBJ2-1	TGTGCCAGTAGTGCCAGCGGGAGCTCCTACAATGAGCAGTTCTTC	CASSASGSSYNEQFF
TRBV7-2	.	.	TRBJ2-5	TGTGCCAGCAGCTTATCGGCGGGAAGAGAGACCCAGTACTTC	CASSLSAGRETQYF
TRBV7-2	.	.	TRBJ2-2	TGTGCCAGCAGCCAGTACACCGGGGAGCTGTTTTTT	CASSQYTGELFF
TRBV5-4	.	.	TRBJ1-5	TGTGCCAGCAGCCGGTGGGCACAGGGAGGCAATCAGCCCCAGCATTTT	CASSRWAQGGNQPQHF
TRBV28	few	TRBD1	TRBJ1-5	TGTGCCAGCAGTCCCCGGACAGGGAGGGCTCAGCCCCAGCATTTT	CASSPRTGRAQPQHF
TRBV4-1	.	TRBD2	TRBJ2-3	TGCGCCAGCAGCATGGCGGGAGACACAGATACGCAGTATTTT	CASSMAGDTDTQYF
TRBV27	.	.	TRBJ2-5	TGTGCCAGCAGTTTATGGGGAGGAACCAAAAAGACCCAGTACTTC	CASSLWGGTKKTQYF
TRBV18	.	.	TRBJ1-6	TGTGCCAGCTCACCCTCGGACAGTTCGAATTCACCCCTCCACTTT	CASSPSDSSNSPLHF
TRBV3-1/TRBV3-2	.	.	TRBJ1-5	TGTGCCAGCAGCCAAGGGGGAGGGGTGCCCCAGCATTTT	CASSQGGGVPQHF
TRBV6-5	.	.	TRBJ2-3	TGTGCCAGCAGTATCCAACAGGAAACAGATACGCAGTATTTT	CASSIQQETDTQYF
TRBV27	once	.	TRBJ2-7	TGTGCCAGCAGTTTCGGAGTAGTCTACGAGCAGTACTTC	CASSFGVVYEQYF
TRBV19	.	.	TRBJ1-5	TGTGCCAGTAGTATAGCCACTTACGGCAATCAGCCCCAGCATTTT	CASSIATYGNQPQHF
TRBV5-1	few	TRBD1	TRBJ1-4	TGCGCCAGCAGTCAGACAGGGGCGGATGAAAAACTGTTTTTT	CASSQTGADEKLFF
TRBV5-1	.	TRBD2	TRBJ2-7	TGCGCCAGCGGACTAGCGGAAGCCTACGAGCAGTACTTC	CASGLAEAYEQYF
TRBV9	.	.	TRBJ2-5	TGTGCCAGCAGCTCCGGACTTTTCGGAGGGGAGACCCAGTACTTC	CASSSGLFGGETQYF
TRBV5-1	once	TRBD1	TRBJ1-4	TGCGCCAGCAGCTTTCGACAGGGGACAACTAATGAAAAACTGTTTTTT	CASSFRQGTTNEKLFF
TRBV30	.	.	TRBJ2-3	TGTGCCTGGAGTTCGAGGGTGAGGACAGATACGCAGTATTTT	CAWSSRVRTDTQYF
TRBV10-3	few	TRBD1	TRBJ1-5	TGTGCCACCAGACAGGGGGCGAGCAATCAGCCCCAGCATTTT	CATRQGASNQPQHF
TRBV2	.	.	TRBJ1-6	TGTGCCAGCAGTGTAGCGCGGGACGAGGGTAATTCACCCCTCCACTTT	CASSVARDEGNSPLHF
TRBV28	.	.	TRBJ2-7	TGTGCCAGCAGGCTGGGGCTCTCCTACGAGCAGTACTTC	CASRLGLSYEQYF
TRBV4-3	.	.	TRBJ1-4	TGCGCCAGCAGCCAAGGACAAGGAAGGAATGAAAAACTGTTTTTT	CASSQGQGRNEKLFF
TRBV7-2	.	TRBD2	TRBJ2-2	TGTGCCAGCAGCTTACGAGTTCTAGCGGGGGGCGGGGAGCTGTTTTTT	CASSLRVLAGGGELFF
TRBV5-1	.	TRBD1	TRBJ2-2	TGCGCCAGCAGCTTGAACGTACAGGGGGCAAGCACCGGGGAGCTGTTTTTT	CASSLNVQGASTGELFF
TRBV25-1	.	.	TRBJ2-2	TGTGCCAGCAGAGCCACAGGGATCCAGGACACCGGGGAGCTGTTTTTT	CASRATGIQDTGELFF
TRBV19	.	.	TRBJ2-5	TGTGCCAGTAGTCGGACGACAGGGGGCGAACTAGCGGGAGAGGGGACCCAGTACTTC	CASSRTTGGELAGEGTQYF
TRBV18	.	TRBD2	TRBJ2-1	TGTGCCAGCTCACCGCGGACTAGCGGCAATGAGCAGTTCTTC	CASSPRTSGNEQFF
TRBV28	.	.	TRBJ1-6	TGTGCCAGCAATCAGGCTGGTTCACCCCTCCACTTT	CASNQAGSPLHF
TRBV7-6	few	TRBD1	TRBJ2-4	TGTGCCAGCAGCTTAGCGGACAGGGGGGGAGCCAAAAACATTCAGTACTTC	CASSLADRGGAKNIQYF
TRBV7-2	few	TRBD2	TRBJ2-1	TGTGCCAGCAGCTTGGGACTAGCTTTCGATGAGCAGTTCTTC	CASSLGLAFDEQFF
TRBV2	.	.	TRBJ1-5	TGTGCCAGCAGAGGGGGTTACAGGGTAGATCAGCCCCAGCATTTT	CASRGGYRVDQPQHF
TRBV9	few	.	TRBJ1-1	TGTGCCAGCAGCGCCCAACAGGGGAACACTGAAGCTTTCTTT	CASSAQQGNTEAFF
TRBV4-3	.	TRBD1	TRBJ1-3	TGCGCCAGCAGCCAAAACAGGGGCGCCGCGAACACCATATATTTT	CASSQNRGAANTIYF
TRBV10-1	many	.	TRBJ2-7	TGCGCCAGCAGTGAGGTGGGGCGGACCTCATGGAACGAGCAGTACTTC	CASSEVGRTSWNEQYF
TRBV5-5	.	TRBD1	TRBJ1-1	TGTGCCAGCAGCTTCGGGACAGTCACTGAAGCTTTCTTT	CASSFGTVTEAFF
TRBV30	few	.	TRBJ1-4	TGTGCCTGGAGCGGACAGTTTTCTACAACTAATGAAAAACTGTTTTTT	CAWSGQFSTTNEKLFF
TRBV29-1	.	TRBD2	TRBJ2-3	TGCAGCCTGAAGCGGGAGACGTTCACAGATACGCAGTATTTT	CSLKRETFTDTQYF
TRBV2	.	.	TRBJ1-5	TGTGCCAGCAGTGATAAGTCAGGGCTTCAGCCCCAGCATTTT	CASSDKSGLQPQHF
TRBV24-1	.	TRBD2	TRBJ2-1	TGTGCCACCAGTGGCCGGGGGGTTTACAATGAGCAGTTCTTC	CATSGRGVYNEQFF
TRBV7-8	.	.	TRBJ2-5	TGTGCCAGCAGCTTAGGACAACTGGCGGAGACCCAGTACTTC	CASSLGQLAETQYF
TRBV27	.	.	TRBJ1-6	TGTGCCAGCAGTTTAGGAGGGTACCTCGATTCACCCCTCCACTTT	CASSLGGYLDSPLHF
TRBV11-1	.	.	TRBJ2-3	TGTGCCAGCAGCGTCCGACTAGGAGATACGCAGTATTTT	CASSVRLGDTQYF
TRBV12-3/TRBV12-4	few	.	TRBJ1-5	TGTGCCAGCAGTTCAGGCAATCAGCCCCAGCATTTT	CASSSGNQPQHF
TRBV7-3	once	TRBD1	TRBJ2-5	TGTGCCAGCAGCGCCGGACAGGGGGGCGAGACCCAGTACTTC	CASSAGQGGETQYF
TRBV19	.	.	TRBJ1-1	TGTGCCAGTAGTCGCGGCGCGTTATCGGCTTTCTTT	CASSRGALSAFF
TRBV18	.	TRBD1	TRBJ2-7	TGTGCCAGCTCACAAATACAGGGGGGCTCCTACGAGCAGTACTTC	CASSQIQGGSYEQYF
TRBV28	.	.	TRBJ2-5	TGTGCCAGCAGACTAACGACCGCACAAGAGACCCAGTACTTC	CASRLTTAQETQYF
TRBV5-1	.	.	TRBJ1-2	TGCGCCAGCAGCACAAAAAACTATGGCTACACCTTC	CASSTKNYGYTF
TRBV6-5	.	.	TRBJ2-7	TGTGCCAGCAGTACCCTCCAGGGGCCCTACGAGCAGTACTTC	CASSTLQGPYEQYF
TRBV7-3	.	TRBD2	TRBJ2-6	TGTGCCAGCAGCTTAAGCCGGACTAGCGGGAGAACTGGGGCCAACGTCCTGACTTTC	CASSLSRTSGRTGANVLTF
TRBV6-6	.	TRBD1	TRBJ2-7	TGTGCCAGCAGGCCAGGGGGCGGCGAGCAGTACTTC	CASRPGGGEQYF
TRBV10-3	.	TRBD1	TRBJ1-2	TGTGCCGGCAGACAGGGGGCAAACTATGGCTACACCTTC	CAGRQGANYGYTF
TRBV27	.	TRBD2	TRBJ2-1	TGTGCCAGCAGTTCCCCTAGCGGACATACCAATGAGCAGTTCTTC	CASSSPSGHTNEQFF
TRBV7-8	.	.	TRBJ1-1	TGTGCCAGCAGCCCCCAGACAGGCTTGAACACTGAAGCTTTCTTT	CASSPQTGLNTEAFF
TRBV6-5	.	TRBD1	TRBJ2-7	TGTGCCAGCAGACCGGGACAGGTTAAGTACGAGCAGTACTTC	CASRPGQVKYEQYF